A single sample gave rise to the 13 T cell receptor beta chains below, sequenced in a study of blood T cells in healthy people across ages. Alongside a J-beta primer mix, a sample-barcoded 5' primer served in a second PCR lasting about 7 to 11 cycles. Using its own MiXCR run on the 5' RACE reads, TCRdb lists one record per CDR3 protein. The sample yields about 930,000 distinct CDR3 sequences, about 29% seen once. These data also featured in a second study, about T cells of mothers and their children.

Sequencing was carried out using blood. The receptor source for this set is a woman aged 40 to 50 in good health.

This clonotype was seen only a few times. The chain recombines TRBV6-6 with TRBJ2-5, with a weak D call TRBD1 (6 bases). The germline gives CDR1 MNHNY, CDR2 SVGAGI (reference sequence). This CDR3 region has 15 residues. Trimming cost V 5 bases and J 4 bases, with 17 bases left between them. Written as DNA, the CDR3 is TGTGCCAGCAGTGGGGGCATCGGGCGAGGAGAGACCCAGTACTTC. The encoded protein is CASSGGIGRGETQYF.

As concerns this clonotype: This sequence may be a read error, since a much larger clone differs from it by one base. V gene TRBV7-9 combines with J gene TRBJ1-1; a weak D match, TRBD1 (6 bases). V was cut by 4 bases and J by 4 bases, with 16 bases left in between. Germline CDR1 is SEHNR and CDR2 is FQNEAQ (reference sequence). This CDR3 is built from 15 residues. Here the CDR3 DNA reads TGTGCCAGCAGCTCTCAGAACAGGGTGAGCACTGAAGCTTTCTTT. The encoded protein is CASSSQNRVSTEAFF.

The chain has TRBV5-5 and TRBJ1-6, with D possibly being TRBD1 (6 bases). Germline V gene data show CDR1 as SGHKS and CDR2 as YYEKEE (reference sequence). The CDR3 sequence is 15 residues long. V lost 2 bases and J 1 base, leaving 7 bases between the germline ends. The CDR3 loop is CASSLGQSYNSPLHF. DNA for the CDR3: TGTGCCAGCAGCTTAGGACAGTCCTATAATTCACCCCTCCACTTT.

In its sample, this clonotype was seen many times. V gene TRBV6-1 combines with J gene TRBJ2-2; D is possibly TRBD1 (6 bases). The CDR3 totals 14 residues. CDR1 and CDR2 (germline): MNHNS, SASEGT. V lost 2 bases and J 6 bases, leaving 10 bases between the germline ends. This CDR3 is CASSEQQGSGELFF. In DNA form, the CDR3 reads TGTGCCAGCAGTGAACAACAGGGTTCCGGGGAGCTGTTTTTT.

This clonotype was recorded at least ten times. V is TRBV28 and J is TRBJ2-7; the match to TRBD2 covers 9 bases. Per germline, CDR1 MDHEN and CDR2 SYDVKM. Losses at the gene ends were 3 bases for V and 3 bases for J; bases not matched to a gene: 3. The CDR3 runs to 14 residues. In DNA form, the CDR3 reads TGTGCCAGCAGTTTTGGAGCGGGGGGCTACGAGCAGTACTTC. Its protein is CASSFGAGGYEQYF.

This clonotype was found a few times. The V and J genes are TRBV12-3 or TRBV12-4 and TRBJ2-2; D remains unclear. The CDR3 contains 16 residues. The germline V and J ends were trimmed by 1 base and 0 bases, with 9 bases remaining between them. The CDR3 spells CASSLGAAPNTGELFF. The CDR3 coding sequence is TGTGCCAGCAGTTTAGGTGCTGCCCCGAACACCGGGGAGCTGTTTTTT.

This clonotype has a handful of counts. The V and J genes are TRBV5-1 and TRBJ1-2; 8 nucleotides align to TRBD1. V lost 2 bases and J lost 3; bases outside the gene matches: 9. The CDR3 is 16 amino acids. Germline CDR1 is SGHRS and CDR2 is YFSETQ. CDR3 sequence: CASSFPWTGSDYGYTF. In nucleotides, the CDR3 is TGCGCCAGCAGCTTCCCATGGACAGGGTCTGACTATGGCTACACCTTC.

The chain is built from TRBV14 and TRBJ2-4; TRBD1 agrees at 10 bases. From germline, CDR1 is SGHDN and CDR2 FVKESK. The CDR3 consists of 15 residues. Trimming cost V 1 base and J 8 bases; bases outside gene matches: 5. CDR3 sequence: CASSQGPTGGYIQYF. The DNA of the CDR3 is TGTGCCAGCAGCCAAGGGCCGACAGGGGGCTACATTCAGTACTTC.

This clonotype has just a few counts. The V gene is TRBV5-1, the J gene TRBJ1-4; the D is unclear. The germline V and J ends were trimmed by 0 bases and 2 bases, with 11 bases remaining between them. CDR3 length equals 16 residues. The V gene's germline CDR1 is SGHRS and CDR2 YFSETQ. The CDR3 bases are TGCGCCAGCAGCTTGGGTCAGATGAGGACTAATGAAAAACTGTTTTTT. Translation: CASSLGQMRTNEKLFF. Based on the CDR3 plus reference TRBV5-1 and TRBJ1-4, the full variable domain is KAGVTQTPRYLIKTRGQQVTLSCSPISGHRSVSWYQQTPGQGLQFLFEYFSETQRNKGNFPGRFSGRQFSNSRSEMNVSTLELGDSALYLCASSLGQMRTNEKLFFGSGTQLSVL.

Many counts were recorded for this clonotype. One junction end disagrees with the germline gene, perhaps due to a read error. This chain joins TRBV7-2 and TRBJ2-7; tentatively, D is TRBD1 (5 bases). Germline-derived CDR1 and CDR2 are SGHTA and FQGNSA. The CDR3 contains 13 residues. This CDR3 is CASSFDVTGERYF. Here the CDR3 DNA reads TGTGCCAGCAGCTTTGACGTAACAGGCGAGCGGTACTTC.

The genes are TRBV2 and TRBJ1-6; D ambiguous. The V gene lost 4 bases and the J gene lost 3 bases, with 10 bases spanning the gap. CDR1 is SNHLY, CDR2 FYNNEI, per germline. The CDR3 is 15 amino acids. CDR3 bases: TGTGCCAGCAGTGTTGGGGTTAACTATAATTCACCCCTCCACTTT. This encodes CASSVGVNYNSPLHF.

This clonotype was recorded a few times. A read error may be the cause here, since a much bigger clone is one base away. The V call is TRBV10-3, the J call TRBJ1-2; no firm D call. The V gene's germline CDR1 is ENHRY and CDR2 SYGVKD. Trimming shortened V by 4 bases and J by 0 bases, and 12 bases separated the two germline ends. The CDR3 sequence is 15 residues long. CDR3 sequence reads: CAISGFKSTNYGYTF. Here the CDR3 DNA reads TGTGCCATCAGTGGGTTTAAGTCAACTAACTATGGCTACACCTTC.

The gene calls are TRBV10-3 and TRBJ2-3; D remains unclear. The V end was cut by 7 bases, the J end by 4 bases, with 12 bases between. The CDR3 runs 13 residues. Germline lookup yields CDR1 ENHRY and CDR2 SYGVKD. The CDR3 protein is CAITGRTADTQYF. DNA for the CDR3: TGTGCCATCACGGGTAGAACAGCAGATACGCAGTATTTT.